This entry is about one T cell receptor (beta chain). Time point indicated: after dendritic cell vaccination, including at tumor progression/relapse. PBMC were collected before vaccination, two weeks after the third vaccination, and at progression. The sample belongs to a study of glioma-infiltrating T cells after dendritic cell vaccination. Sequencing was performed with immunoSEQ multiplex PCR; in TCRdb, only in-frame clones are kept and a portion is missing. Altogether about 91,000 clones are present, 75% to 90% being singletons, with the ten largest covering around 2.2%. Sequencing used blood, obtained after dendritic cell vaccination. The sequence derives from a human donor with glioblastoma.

For the CDR3, the DNA is TGCGCCAGCAGCGGGAGGACGGAGGCGACCTTTGTTGGTCAGCCCCAGCATTTT. Translation gives CASSGRTEATFVGQPQHF. This chain joins TRBV5-1 and TRBJ1-5, with no clear D. This CDR3 is built from 18 residues. V was trimmed by 4 bases and J by 6 bases, leaving 26 bases between them. From germline, CDR1 is SGHRS and CDR2 YFSETQ.